Given below is one T cell receptor (beta chain) in context. Primers: 60 Vbeta forward and 13 Jbeta reverse. Measured with immunoSEQ multiplex PCR; TCRdb has only the in-frame clones, and not every one. The table shows some 140,000 clones, with approximately 78% occurring only once. The sample comes from a study of cytomegalovirus exposure and HLA in healthy donors. Trimming took off 4 bases at V and 0 bases at J, with 8 bases between the two ends. The germline CDR1 and CDR2 sequences are SGHNT and YYREEE (reference sequence). The CDR3 runs to 14 residues. Sequenced material: PBMCs. The V gene is TRBV5-4, the J gene TRBJ1-3, with unresolved D. This receptor was obtained from a woman aged 45-65 years in good health and CMV-seropositive. DNA for the CDR3: TGTGCCAGCAGCGTTAGTAGCTCTGGAAACACCATATATTTT. Its protein product is CASSVSSSGNTIYF.